The present T cell receptor (beta chain) was sequenced within a study of T cells after posttransplantation cyclophosphamide. Overall study results and limits: Recipient CMV seropositivity and CMV reactivation strongly tracked TRB clonality. Later blood repertoires were often dominated by clones from the donor CD8+ memory compartment.

Trimming pared 2 bases from V and 0 bases from J, leaving 11 bases between. The CDR3 runs to 15 residues. From germline, CDR1 is SGHAT and CDR2 FQNNGV. TCRdb's copy holds only in-frame clones and misses some; the assay was immunoSEQ multiplex PCR. The sample holds approximately 32,000 clones; approximately 90% are singletons and the top ten take approximately 15%. In the case of this clone: Its antigen is as yet unknown.

This chain uses TRBV11-2 with TRBJ2-7; D ambiguous. This clonotype originated in a woman aged 35 to 49 with a blood cancer, CMV-positive, and with a related stem cell donor. The material sequenced was PBMCs. CDR3 sequence: CASSLSGYDSYEQYF. The CDR3 DNA follows: TGTGCCAGCAGCTTATCCGGGTACGACTCCTACGAGCAGTACTTC.